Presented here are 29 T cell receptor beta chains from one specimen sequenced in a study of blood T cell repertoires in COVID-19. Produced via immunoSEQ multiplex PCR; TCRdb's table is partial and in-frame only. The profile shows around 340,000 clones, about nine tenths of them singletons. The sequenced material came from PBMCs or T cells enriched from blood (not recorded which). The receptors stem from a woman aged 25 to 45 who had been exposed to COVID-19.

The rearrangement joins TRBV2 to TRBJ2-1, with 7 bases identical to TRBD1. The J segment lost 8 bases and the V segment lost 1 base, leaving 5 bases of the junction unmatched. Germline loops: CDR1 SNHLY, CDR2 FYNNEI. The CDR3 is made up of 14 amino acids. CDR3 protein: CASSEGFGQDEQFF. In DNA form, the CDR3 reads TGTGCCAGCAGTGAAGGGTTTGGACAGGATGAGCAGTTCTTC.

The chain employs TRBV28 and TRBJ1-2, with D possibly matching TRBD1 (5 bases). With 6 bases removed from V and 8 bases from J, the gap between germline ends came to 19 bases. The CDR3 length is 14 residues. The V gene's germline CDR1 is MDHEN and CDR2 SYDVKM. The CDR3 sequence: CASRPTQEGSGYTF. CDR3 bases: TGTGCCAGCAGGCCTACACAGGAAGGATCCGGCTACACCTTC.

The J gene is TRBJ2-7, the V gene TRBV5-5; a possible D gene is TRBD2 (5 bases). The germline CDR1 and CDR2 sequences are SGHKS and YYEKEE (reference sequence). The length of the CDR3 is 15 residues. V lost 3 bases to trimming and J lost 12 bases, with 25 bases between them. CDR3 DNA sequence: TGTGCCAGCAGCTCCCTTTCGGGGAGTGAGAGGGTTGGGTACTTC. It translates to CASSSLSGSERVGYF.

The CDR3 is CASSPMTGYTYEQYF. The CDR3 region has the DNA TGTGCCAGCAGTCCAATGACAGGGTATACCTACGAGCAGTACTTC. The chain recombines TRBV28 with TRBJ2-7; 7 nucleotides line up with TRBD1. The germline CDR1 and CDR2 sequences are MDHEN and SYDVKM. With 5 bases clipped from V and 2 bases from J, the junction kept 9 bases outside the gene matches. CDR3 length equals 15 residues.

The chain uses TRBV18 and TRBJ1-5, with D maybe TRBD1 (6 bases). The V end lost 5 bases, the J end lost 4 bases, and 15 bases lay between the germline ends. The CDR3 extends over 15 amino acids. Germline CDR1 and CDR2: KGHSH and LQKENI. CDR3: CASSSTGFGNQPQHF. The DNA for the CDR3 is TGTGCCAGCTCATCAACAGGGTTTGGTAATCAGCCCCAGCATTTT.

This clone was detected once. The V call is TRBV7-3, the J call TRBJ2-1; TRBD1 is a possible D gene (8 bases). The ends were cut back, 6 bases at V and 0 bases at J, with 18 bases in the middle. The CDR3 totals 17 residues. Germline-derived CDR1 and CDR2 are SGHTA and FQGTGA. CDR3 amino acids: CASSSNRGGSSYNEQFF. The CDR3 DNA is TGTGCCAGCAGTTCTAACAGGGGGGGCAGCTCCTACAATGAGCAGTTCTTC.

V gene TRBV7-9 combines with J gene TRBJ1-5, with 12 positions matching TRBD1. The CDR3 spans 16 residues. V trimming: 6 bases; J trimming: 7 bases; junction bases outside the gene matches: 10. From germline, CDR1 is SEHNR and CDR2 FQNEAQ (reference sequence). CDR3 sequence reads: CASSYTGTGGEQPQHF. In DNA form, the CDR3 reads TGTGCCAGCAGTTATACCGGGACAGGGGGCGAACAGCCCCAGCATTTT.

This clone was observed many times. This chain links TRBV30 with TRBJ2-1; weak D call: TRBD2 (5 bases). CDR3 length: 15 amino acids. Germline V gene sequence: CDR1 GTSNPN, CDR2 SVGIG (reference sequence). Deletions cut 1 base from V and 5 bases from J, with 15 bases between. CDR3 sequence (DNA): TGTGCCTGGAGTGGAGACTACGACTTTAACAATGAGCAGTTCTTC. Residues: CAWSGDYDFNNEQFF.

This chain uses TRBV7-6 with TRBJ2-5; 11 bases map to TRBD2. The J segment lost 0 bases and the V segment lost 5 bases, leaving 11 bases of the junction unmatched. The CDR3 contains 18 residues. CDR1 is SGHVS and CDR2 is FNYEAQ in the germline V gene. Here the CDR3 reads CASSPGTSGGGYQETQYF. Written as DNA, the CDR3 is TGTGCCAGCAGCCCGGGGACTAGCGGAGGGGGGTACCAAGAGACCCAGTACTTC. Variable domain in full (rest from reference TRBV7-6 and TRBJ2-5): GAGVSQSPRYKVTKRGQDVALRCDPISGHVSLYWYRQALGQGPEFLTYFNYEAQQDKSGLPNDRFSAERPEGSISTLTIQRTEQRDSAMYRCASSPGTSGGGYQETQYFGPGTRLLVL.

CDR3 in amino acids: CASSHETRTGRGYTF. CDR3 sequence (DNA): TGTGCCAGCAGCCACGAAACTCGGACAGGACGTGGCTACACCTTC. The chain carries TRBV4-2 and TRBJ1-2; 7 nucleotides line up with TRBD1. The CDR3 extends over 15 amino acids. V lost 3 bases and J lost 7; bases outside the gene matches: 11. Germline V lookup: CDR1 LGHNA, CDR2 YNFKEQ.

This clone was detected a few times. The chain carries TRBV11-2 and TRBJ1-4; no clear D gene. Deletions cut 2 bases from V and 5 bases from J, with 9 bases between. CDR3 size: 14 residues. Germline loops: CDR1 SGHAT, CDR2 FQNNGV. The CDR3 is CASSLILGNEKLFF. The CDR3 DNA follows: TGTGCCAGCAGCTTAATCCTCGGGAATGAAAAACTGTTTTTT.

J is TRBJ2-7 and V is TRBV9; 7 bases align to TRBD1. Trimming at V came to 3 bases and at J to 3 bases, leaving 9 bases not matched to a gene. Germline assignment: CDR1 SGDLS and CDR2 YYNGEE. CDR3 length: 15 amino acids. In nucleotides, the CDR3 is TGTGCCAGCAGCGCCGGGACAGAGGGTATCTACGAGCAGTACTTC. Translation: CASSAGTEGIYEQYF.

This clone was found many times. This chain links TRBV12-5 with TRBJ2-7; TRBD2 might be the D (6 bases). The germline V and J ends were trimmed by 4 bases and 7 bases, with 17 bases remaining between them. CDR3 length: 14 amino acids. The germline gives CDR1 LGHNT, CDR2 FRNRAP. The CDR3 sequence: CASGSRPLREEQYF. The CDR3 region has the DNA TGTGCTAGTGGTTCAAGGCCTCTACGGGAGGAGCAGTACTTC.

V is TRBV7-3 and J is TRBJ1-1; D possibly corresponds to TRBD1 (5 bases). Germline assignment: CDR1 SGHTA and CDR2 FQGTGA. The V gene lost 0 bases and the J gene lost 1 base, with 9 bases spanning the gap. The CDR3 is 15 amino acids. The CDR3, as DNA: TGTGCCAGCAGCTTAACGGCACAGGAGAACACTGAAGCTTTCTTT. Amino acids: CASSLTAQENTEAFF. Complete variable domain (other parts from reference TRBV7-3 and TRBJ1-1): GAGVSQTPSNKVTEKGKYVELRCDPISGHTALYWYRQSLGQGPEFLIYFQGTGAADDSGLPNDRFFAVRPEGSVSTLKIQRTERGDSAVYLCASSLTAQENTEAFFGQGTRLTVV.

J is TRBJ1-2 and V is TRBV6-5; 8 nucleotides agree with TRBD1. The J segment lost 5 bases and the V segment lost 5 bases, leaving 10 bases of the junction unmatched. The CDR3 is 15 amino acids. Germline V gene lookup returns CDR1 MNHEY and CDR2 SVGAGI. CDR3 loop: CASSLTGEVGYGYTF. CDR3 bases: TGTGCCAGCAGTCTGACAGGGGAGGTTGGGTATGGCTACACCTTC.

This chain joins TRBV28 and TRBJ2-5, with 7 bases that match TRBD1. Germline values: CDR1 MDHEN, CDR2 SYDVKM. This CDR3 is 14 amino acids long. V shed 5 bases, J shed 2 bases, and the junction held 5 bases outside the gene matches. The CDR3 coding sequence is TGTGCCAGCAGTCTCCCACAGGGGCAAGAGACCCAGTACTTC. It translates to CASSLPQGQETQYF.

The CDR3 protein is CASSQGGTNEQFF. The CDR3 DNA reads as TGTGCCAGCAGCCAGGGAGGGACGAATGAGCAGTTCTTC. The V call is TRBV7-3, the J call TRBJ2-1; 7 bases are shared with TRBD2. Germline V gives CDR1 SGHTA, CDR2 FQGTGA. There are 13 residues in the CDR3. V shed 5 bases and J 7 bases; nucleotides not matched to a gene: 5.

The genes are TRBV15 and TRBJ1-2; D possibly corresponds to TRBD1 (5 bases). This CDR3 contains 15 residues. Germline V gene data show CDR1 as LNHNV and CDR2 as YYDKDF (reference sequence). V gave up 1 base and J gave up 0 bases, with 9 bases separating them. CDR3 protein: CATSRVKTANYGYTF. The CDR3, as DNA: TGTGCCACCAGCAGAGTGAAGACAGCTAACTATGGCTACACCTTC. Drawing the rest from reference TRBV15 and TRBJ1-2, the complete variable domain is DAMVIQNPRYQVTQFGKPVTLSCSQTLNHNVMYWYQQKSSQAPKLLFHYYDKDFNNEADTPDNFQSRRPNTSFCFLDIRSPGLGDTAMYLCATSRVKTANYGYTFGSGTRLTVV.

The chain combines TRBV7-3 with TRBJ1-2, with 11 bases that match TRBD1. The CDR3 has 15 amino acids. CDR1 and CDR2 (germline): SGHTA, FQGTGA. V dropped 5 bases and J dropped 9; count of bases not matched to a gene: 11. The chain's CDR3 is CASSPESGTGGSYTF. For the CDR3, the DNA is TGTGCCAGCAGCCCCGAATCCGGGACAGGGGGGAGCTACACCTTC.

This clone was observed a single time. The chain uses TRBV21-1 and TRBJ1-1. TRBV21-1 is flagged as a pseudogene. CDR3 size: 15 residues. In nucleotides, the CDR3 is TGTGCCAGCAGAGATAGGCCGGGGGAGAACACTGAAGCTTTCTTT. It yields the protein CASRDRPGENTEAFF.

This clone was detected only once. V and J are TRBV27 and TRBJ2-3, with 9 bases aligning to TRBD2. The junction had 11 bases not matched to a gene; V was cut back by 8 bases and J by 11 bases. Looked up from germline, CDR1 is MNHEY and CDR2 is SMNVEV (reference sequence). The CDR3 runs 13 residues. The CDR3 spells CASRSGSSWEQYF. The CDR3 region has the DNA TGTGCCAGCCGTAGCGGGAGCAGCTGGGAGCAGTATTTT.

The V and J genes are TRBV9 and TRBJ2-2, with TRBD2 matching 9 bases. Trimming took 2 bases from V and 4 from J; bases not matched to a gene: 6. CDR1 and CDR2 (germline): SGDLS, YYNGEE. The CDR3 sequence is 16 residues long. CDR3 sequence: CASSVRLAEITGELFF. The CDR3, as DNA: TGTGCCAGCAGCGTTCGACTAGCGGAGATCACCGGGGAGCTGTTTTTT.

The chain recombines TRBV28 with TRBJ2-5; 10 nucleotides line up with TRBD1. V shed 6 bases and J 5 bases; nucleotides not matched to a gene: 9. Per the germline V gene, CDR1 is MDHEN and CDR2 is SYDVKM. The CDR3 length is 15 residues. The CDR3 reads CASSRGTGVTETQYF. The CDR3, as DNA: TGTGCCAGCAGCCGTGGGACAGGGGTCACCGAGACCCAGTACTTC.

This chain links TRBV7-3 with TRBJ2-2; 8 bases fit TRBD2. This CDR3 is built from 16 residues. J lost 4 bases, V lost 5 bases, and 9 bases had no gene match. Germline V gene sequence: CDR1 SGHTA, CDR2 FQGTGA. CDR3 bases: TGTGCCAGCAGCCCCCGGGTAGCGGGATCCACCGGGGAGCTGTTTTTT. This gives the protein CASSPRVAGSTGELFF. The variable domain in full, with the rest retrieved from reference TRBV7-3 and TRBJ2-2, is GAGVSQTPSNKVTEKGKYVELRCDPISGHTALYWYRQSLGQGPEFLIYFQGTGAADDSGLPNDRFFAVRPEGSVSTLKIQRTERGDSAVYLCASSPRVAGSTGELFFGEGSRLTVL.

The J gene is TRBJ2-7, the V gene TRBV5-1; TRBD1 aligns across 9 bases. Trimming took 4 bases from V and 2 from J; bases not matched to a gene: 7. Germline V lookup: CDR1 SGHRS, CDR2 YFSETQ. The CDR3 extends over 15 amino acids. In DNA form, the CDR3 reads TGCGCCAGCAGCCCCCTAGGGACAGGGCCCTACGAGCAGTACTTC. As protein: CASSPLGTGPYEQYF.

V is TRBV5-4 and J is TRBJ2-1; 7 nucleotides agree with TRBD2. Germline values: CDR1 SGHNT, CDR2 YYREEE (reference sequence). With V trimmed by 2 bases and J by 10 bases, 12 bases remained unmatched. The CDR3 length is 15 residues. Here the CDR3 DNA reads TGTGCCAGCAGCTTAGGAACTCAGGGAGGGTTCGAGCAGTTCTTC. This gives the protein CASSLGTQGGFEQFF.

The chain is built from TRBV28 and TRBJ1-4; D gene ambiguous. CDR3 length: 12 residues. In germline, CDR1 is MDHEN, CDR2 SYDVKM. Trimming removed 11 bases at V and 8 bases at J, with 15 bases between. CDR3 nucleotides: TGTGCCCGCGAGTTGTATTGCGAAAAACTGTTTTTT. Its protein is CARELYCEKLFF.

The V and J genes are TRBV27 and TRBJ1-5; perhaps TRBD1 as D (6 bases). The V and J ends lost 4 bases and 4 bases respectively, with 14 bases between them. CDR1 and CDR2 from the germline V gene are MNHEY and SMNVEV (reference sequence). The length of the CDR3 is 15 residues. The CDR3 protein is CASSSNTGHNQPQHF. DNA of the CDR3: TGTGCCAGCAGTTCCAATACAGGGCATAATCAGCCCCAGCATTTT.

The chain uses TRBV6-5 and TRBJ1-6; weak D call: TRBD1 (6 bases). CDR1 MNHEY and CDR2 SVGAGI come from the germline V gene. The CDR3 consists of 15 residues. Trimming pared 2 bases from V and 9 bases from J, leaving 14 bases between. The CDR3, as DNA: TGTGCCAGCAGTTACCAGCAGGGGCAGACTTCACCCCTCCACTTT. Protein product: CASSYQQGQTSPLHF.